Described below is a single T cell receptor beta chain sequence and its context. The data stem from a study of blood T cell repertoires in COVID-19. Between the trimmed V and J ends, which lost 5 bases and 11 bases, there was a span of 18 bases. The CDR3 extends over 13 amino acids. Germline CDR1 and CDR2: SNHLY and FYNNEI. Only in-frame clones appear in the TCRdb table, and some are missing; sequencing was by immunoSEQ multiplex PCR. The data contain 350,000 or so clones, roughly 84% of them singletons. Sequenced: PBMCs or T cells enriched from blood (not recorded which). The chain couples TRBV2 to TRBJ1-2; a possible D gene is TRBD1 (5 bases). The TCR was taken from a woman aged 30 to 39 who had recovered from COVID-19. CDR3 region: CASSKNPAGGYTF. The CDR3 DNA reads TGTGCCAGCAGTAAAAACCCCGCGGGGGGATACACCTTC. Full variable domain (missing parts from reference TRBV2 and TRBJ1-2): EPEVTQTPSHQVTQMGQEVILRCVPISNHLYFYWYRQILGQKVEFLVSFYNNEISEKSEIFDDQFSVERPDGSNFTLKIRSTKLEDSAMYFCASSKNPAGGYTFGSGTRLTVV.